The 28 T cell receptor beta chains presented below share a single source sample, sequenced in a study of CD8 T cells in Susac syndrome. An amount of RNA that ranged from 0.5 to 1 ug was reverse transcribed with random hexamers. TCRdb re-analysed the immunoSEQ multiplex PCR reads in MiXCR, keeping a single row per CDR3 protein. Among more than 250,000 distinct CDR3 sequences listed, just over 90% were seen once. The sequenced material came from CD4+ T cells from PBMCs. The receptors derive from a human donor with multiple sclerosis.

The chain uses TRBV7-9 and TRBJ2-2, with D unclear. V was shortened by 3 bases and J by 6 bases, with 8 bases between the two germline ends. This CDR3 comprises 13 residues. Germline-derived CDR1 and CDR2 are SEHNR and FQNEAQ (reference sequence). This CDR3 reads CASSLSDPGELFF. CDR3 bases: TGTGCCAGCAGCTTGTCGGATCCCGGGGAGCTGTTTTTT.

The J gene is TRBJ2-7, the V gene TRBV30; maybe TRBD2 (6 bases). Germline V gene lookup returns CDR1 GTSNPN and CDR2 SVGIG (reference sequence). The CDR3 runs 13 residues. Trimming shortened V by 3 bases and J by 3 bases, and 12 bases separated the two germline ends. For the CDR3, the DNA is TGTGCCTGGAGGGCGGGAACGAGCTACGAGCAGTACTTC. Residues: CAWRAGTSYEQYF. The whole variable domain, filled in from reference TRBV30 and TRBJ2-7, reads SQTIHQWPATLVQPVGSPLSLECTVEGTSNPNLYWYRQAAGRGLQLLFYSVGIGQISSEVPQNLSASRPQDRQFILSSKKLLLSDSGFYLCAWRAGTSYEQYFGPGTRLTVT.

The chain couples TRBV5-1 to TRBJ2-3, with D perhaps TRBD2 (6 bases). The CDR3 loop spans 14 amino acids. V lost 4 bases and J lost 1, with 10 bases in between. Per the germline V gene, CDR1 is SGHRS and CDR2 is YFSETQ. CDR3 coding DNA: TGCGCCAGCAGCCCAGAGCGGGGCACAGATACGCAGTATTTT. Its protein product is CASSPERGTDTQYF.

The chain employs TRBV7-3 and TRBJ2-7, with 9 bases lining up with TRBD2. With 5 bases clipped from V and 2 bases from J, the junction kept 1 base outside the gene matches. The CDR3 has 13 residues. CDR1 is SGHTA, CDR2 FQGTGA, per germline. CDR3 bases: TGTGCCAGCAGCCCTAGCGGGGCCTACGAGCAGTACTTC. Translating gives CASSPSGAYEQYF. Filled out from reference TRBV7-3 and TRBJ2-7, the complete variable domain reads GAGVSQTPSNKVTEKGKYVELRCDPISGHTALYWYRQSLGQGPEFLIYFQGTGAADDSGLPNDRFFAVRPEGSVSTLKIQRTERGDSAVYLCASSPSGAYEQYFGPGTRLTVT.

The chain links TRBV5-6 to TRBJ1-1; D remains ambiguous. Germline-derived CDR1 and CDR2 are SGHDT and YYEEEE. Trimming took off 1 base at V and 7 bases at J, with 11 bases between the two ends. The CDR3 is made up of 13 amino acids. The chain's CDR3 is CASSLSWDIEAFF. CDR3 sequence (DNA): TGTGCCAGCAGCTTGAGTTGGGATATTGAAGCTTTCTTT.

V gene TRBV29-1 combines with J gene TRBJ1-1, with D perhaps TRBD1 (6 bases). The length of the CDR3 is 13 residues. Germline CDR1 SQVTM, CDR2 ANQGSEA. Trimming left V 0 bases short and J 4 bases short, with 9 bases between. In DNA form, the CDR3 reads TGCAGCGTTGAAGAAGGGGGAGGCACTGAAGCTTTCTTT. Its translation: CSVEEGGGTEAFF. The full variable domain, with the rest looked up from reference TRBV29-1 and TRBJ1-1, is SAVISQKPSRDICQRGTSLTIQCQVDSQVTMMFWYRQQPGQSLTLIATANQGSEATYESGFVIDKFPISRPNLTFSTLTVSNMSPEDSSIYLCSVEEGGGTEAFFGQGTRLTVV.

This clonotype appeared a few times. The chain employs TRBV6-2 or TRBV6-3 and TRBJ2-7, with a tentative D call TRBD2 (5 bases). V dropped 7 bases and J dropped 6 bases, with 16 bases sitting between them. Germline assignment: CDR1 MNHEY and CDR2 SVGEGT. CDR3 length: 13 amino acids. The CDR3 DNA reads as TGTGCCAGCACTAAAGCCGTTCGGGGCGAGCAGTACTTC. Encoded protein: CASTKAVRGEQYF.

CDR3 residues: CASSQRGRAYEQYF. CDR3 nucleotide sequence: TGTGCCAGCAGCCAACGTGGGAGGGCCTACGAGCAGTACTTC. J is TRBJ2-7 and V is TRBV3-1; 7 bases agree with TRBD2. The junction had 3 bases not matched to a gene; V was cut back by 2 bases and J by 2 bases. CDR1 is LGHDT and CDR2 is YNNKEL in the germline V gene (reference sequence). The CDR3 is 14 residues long.

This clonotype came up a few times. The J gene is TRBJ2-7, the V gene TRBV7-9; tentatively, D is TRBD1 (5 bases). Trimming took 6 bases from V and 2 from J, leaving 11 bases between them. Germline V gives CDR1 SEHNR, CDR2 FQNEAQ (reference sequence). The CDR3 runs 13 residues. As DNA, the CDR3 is TGTGCCAGCAGTTCCAGGGTTACCTACGAGCAGTACTTC. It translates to CASSSRVTYEQYF.

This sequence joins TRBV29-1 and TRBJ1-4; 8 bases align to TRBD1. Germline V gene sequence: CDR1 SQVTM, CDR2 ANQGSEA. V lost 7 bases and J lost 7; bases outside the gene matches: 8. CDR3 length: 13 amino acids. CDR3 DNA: TGCAGCGCCTGGACAGGGCCGAGTGAAAAACTGTTTTTT. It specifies CSAWTGPSEKLFF.

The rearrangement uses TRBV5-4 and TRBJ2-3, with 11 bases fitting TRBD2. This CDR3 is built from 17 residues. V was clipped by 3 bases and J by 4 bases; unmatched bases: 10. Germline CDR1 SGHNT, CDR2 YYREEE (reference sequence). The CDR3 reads CASSYVGLAEIPDTQYF. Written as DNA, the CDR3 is TGTGCCAGCAGCTACGTGGGACTAGCGGAAATCCCAGATACGCAGTATTTT.

Here the CDR3 reads CSVGWYNEQFF. The DNA of the CDR3 is TGCAGCGTTGGCTGGTACAATGAGCAGTTCTTC. This sequence joins TRBV29-1 and TRBJ2-1; D not certain. Germline V gives CDR1 SQVTM, CDR2 ANQGSEA. The CDR3 is 11 residues long. The V end lost 4 bases, the J end lost 4 bases, and 5 bases lay between the germline ends.

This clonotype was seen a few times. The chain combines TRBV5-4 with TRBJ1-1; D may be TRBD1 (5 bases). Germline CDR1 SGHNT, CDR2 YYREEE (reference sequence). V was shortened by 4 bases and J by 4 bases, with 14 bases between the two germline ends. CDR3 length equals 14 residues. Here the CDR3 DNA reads TGTGCCAGCAGCCCGGGACCTCGGGGCACTGAAGCTTTCTTT. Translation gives CASSPGPRGTEAFF.

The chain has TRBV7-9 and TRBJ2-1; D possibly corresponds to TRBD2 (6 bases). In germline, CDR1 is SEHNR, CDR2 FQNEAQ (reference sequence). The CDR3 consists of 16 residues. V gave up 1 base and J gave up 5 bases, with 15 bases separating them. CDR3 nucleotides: TGTGCCAGCAGCTTAGGAACGCTAGCGTCTCACAATGAGCAGTTCTTC. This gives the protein CASSLGTLASHNEQFF.

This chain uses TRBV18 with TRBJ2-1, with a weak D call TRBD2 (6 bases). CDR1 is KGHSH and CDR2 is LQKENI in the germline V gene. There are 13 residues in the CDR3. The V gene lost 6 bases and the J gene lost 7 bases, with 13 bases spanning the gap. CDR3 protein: CASSPVEGNEQFF. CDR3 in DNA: TGTGCCAGCTCCCCCGTGGAGGGGAATGAGCAGTTCTTC.

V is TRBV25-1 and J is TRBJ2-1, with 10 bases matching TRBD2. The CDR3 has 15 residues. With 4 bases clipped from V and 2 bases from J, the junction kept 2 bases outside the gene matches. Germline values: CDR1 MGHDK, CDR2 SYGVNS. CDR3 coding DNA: TGTGCCAGCAGTGCAGCGGGAGGGCCCTACAATGAGCAGTTCTTC. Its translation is CASSAAGGPYNEQFF. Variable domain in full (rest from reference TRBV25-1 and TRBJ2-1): EADIYQTPRYLVIGTGKKITLECSQTMGHDKMYWYQQDPGMELHLIHYSYGVNSTEKGDLSSESTVSRIRTEHFPLTLESARPSHTSQYLCASSAAGGPYNEQFFGPGTRLTVL.

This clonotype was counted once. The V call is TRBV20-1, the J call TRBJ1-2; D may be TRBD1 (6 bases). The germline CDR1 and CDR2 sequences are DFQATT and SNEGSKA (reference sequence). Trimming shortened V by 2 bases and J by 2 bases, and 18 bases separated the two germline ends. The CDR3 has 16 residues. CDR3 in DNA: TGCAGTGCTAGACCCCAGACAGGCTCCGTAAACTATGGCTACACCTTC. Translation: CSARPQTGSVNYGYTF.

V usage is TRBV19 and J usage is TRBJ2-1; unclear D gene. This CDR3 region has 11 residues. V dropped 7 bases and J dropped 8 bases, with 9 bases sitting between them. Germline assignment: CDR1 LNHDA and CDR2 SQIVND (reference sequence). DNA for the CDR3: TGTGCCAGTACCCTGTTCGATGAGCAGTTCTTC. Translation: CASTLFDEQFF. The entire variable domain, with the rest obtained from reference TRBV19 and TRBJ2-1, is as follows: DGGITQSPKYLFRKEGQNVTLSCEQNLNHDAMYWYRQDPGQGLRLIYYSQIVNDFQKGDIAEGYSVSREKKESFPLTVTSAQKNPTAFYLCASTLFDEQFFGPGTRLTVL.

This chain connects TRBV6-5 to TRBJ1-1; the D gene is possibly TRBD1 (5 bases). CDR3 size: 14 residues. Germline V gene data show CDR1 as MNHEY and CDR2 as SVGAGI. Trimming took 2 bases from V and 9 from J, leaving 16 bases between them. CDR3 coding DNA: TGTGCCAGCAGTTACGGGGGTTTAGGAGGAAAAGCTTTCTTT. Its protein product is CASSYGGLGGKAFF.

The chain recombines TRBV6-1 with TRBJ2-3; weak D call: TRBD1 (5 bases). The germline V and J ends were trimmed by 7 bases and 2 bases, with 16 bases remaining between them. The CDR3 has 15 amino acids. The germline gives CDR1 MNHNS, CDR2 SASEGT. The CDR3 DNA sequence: TGTGCCAGCACCATGACAGCTCTCAACACAGATACGCAGTATTTT. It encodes CASTMTALNTDTQYF.

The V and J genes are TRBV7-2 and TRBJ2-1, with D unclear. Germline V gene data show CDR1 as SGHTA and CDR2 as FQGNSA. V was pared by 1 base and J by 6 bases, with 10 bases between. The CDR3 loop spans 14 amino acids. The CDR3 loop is CASSLGRSTNEQFF. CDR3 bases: TGTGCCAGCAGCTTAGGACGGTCGACCAATGAGCAGTTCTTC.

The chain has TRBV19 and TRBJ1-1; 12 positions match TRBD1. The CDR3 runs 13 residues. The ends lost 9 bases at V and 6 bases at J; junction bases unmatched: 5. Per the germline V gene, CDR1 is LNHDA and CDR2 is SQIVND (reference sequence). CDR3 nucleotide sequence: TGTGCCAGCCGGGGACAGGGGGCCTCTGAAGCTTTCTTT. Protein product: CASRGQGASEAFF. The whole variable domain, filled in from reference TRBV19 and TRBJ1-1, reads DGGITQSPKYLFRKEGQNVTLSCEQNLNHDAMYWYRQDPGQGLRLIYYSQIVNDFQKGDIAEGYSVSREKKESFPLTVTSAQKNPTAFYLCASRGQGASEAFFGQGTRLTVV.

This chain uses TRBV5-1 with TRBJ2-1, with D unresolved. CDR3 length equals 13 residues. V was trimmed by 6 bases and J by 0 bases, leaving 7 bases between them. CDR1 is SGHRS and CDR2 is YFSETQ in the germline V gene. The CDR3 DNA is TGCGCCAGCAATCCCGGCTCCTACAATGAGCAGTTCTTC. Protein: CASNPGSYNEQFF.

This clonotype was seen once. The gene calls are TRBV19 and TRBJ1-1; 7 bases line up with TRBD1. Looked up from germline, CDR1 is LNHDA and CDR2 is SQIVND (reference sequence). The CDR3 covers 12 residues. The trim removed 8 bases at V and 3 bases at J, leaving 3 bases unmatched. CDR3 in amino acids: CASGRGHTEAFF. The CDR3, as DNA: TGTGCCAGTGGAAGGGGGCACACTGAAGCTTTCTTT.

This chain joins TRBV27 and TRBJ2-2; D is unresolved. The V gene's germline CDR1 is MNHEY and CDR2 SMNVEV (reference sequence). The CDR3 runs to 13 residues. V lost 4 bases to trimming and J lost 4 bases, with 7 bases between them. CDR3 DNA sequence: TGTGCCAGCAGTTCCGCTCCCACCGGGGAGCTGTTTTTT. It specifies CASSSAPTGELFF.

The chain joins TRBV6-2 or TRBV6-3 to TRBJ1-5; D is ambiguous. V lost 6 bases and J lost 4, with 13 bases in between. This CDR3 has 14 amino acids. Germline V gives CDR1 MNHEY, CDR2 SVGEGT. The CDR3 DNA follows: TGTGCCAGCAGACCTACGTCACCGAATCAGCCCCAGCATTTT. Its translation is CASRPTSPNQPQHF.

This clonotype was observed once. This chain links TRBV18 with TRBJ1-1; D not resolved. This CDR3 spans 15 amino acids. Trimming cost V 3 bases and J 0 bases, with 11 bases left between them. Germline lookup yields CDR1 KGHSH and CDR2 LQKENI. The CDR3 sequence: CASSPTGQMNTEAFF. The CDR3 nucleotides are TGTGCCAGCTCACCGACCGGGCAGATGAACACTGAAGCTTTCTTT.

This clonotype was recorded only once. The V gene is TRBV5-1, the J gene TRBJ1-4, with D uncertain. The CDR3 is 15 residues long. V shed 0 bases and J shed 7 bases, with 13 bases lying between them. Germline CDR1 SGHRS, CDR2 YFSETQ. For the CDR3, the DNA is TGCGCCAGCAGCTTGGGGCCCTCCGTTGGTGAAAAACTGTTTTTT. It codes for CASSLGPSVGEKLFF.